One sample yielded the 5 T cell receptor beta chains listed below, sequenced in a study of T-cell reconstitution after alpha-beta-depleted transplantation in children. Unique molecular identifiers were built into the TCRbeta library. MiXCR was run by TCRdb on the PCR reads, yielding one entry per CDR3 protein. This table has tens of thousands of distinct CDR3 sequences, about 16% appearing once. The sample here was PBMCs, mostly from graft donor cells, taken 180 days after TCRalphabeta/CD19-depleted stem cell transplant. Receptors originate from a male patient between 2 and 10 years old who had a stem cell transplant for acute lymphoblastic leukemia, so the T cells may come from the graft donor.

This clonotype was counted a few times. The junction does not match germline at one end; this may be a read error. V is TRBV12-3 or TRBV12-4 and J is TRBJ2-7; TRBD1 aligns across 8 bases. The CDR3 is 11 residues long. CDR3 sequence: CASTNRTGSRF. The DNA of the CDR3 is TGTGCCAGCACCAATCGGACAGGGAGTCGGTTC.

This clonotype was counted at least ten times. The J gene is TRBJ2-2, the V gene TRBV6-5; unclear D gene. Looked up from germline, CDR1 is MNHEY and CDR2 is SVGAGI. The CDR3 sequence is 11 residues long. Trimming removed 11 bases at V and 8 bases at J, with 12 bases between. This CDR3 is CASQAGGELFF. The CDR3, as DNA: TGTGCCTCCCAGGCTGGGGGGGAGCTGTTTTTT.

About this clonotype: A read error may produce the germline difference seen at one junction end. CDR3: CSAGEGQGTDTQYF. In DNA, the CDR3 is TGCAGTGCTGGAGAGGGACAGGGCACAGATACGCAGTATTTT. This rearrangement joins TRBV20-1 to TRBJ2-3; 8 bases are shared with TRBD1. There are 14 residues in the CDR3. CDR1 DFQATT and CDR2 SNEGSKA come from the germline V gene (reference sequence).

The rearrangement uses TRBV4-3 and TRBJ2-7; D unclear. The germline V and J ends were trimmed by 1 base and 2 bases, with 12 bases remaining between them. The germline V gene has CDR1 LGHNA and CDR2 YSLEER. CDR3 size: 15 residues. CDR3 in DNA: TGCGCCAGCAGCCAAGGTATAGGACGAACCTACGAGCAGTACTTC. Protein sequence: CASSQGIGRTYEQYF.

This clonotype was seen only a few times. This rearrangement joins TRBV20-1 to TRBJ2-3; TRBD2 agrees at 10 bases. Germline V gives CDR1 DFQATT, CDR2 SNEGSKA (reference sequence). The CDR3 totals 16 residues. The V gene end was trimmed by 2 bases and the J gene end by 2 bases; junction bases not matched to a gene: 7. The DNA of the CDR3 is TGCAGTGCTAGAAAACCTGGACTAGCGGTCACAGATACGCAGTATTTT. Protein product: CSARKPGLAVTDTQYF.